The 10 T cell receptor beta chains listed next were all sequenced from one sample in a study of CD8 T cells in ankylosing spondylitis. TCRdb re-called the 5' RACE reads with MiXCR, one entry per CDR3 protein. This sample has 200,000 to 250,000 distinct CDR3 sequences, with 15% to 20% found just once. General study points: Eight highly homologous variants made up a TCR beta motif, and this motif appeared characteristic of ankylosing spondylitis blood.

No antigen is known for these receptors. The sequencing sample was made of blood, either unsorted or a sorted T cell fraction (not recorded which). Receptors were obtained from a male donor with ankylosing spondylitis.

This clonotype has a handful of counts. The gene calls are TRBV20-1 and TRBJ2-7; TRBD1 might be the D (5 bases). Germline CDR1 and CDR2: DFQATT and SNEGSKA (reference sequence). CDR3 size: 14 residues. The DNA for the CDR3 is TGCAGCGCGGCCTGGACACTCTCCTCCTACGAGCAGTACTTC. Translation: CSAAWTLSSYEQYF.

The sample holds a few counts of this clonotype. The chain's CDR3 is CASSQGEDTEAFF. The CDR3 DNA reads as TGCGCCAGCAGCCAGGGGGAGGACACTGAAGCTTTCTTT. The gene calls are TRBV4-1 and TRBJ1-1; tentative D call: TRBD1 (5 bases). Germline CDR1 reads MGHRA; CDR2 reads YSYEKL. The CDR3 runs to 13 residues. The V gene lost 3 bases and the J gene lost 3 bases, with 8 bases spanning the gap.

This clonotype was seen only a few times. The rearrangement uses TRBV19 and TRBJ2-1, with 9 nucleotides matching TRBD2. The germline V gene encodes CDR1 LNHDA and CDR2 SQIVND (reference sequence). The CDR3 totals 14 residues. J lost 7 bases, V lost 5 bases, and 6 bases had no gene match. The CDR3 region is CASSGEREVNEQFF. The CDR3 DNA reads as TGTGCCAGTAGTGGAGAGCGGGAGGTGAATGAGCAGTTCTTC.

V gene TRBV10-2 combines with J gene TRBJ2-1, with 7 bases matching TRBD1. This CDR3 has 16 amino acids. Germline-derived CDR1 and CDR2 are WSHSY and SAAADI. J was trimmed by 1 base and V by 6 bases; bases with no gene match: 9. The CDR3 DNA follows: TGCGCCAGCAGGGGGGAAGGGGGCAGGTCCTACAATGAGCAGTTCTTC. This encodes CASRGEGGRSYNEQFF.

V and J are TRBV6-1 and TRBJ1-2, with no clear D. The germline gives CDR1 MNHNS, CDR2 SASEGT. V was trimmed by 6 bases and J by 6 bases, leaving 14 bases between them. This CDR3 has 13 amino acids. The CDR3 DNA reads TGTGCCAGCAGCACCCTCGGAGGCAATGGCTACACCTTC. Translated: CASSTLGGNGYTF.

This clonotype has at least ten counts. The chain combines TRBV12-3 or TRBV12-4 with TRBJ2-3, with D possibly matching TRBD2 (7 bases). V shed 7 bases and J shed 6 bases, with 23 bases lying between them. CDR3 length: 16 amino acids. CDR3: CASTSLLGGAGDTQYF. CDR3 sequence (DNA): TGTGCCAGCACCTCCTTATTGGGGGGGGCCGGGGATACGCAGTATTTT.

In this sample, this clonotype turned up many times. The CDR3 sequence is CASSGIGTSGEDTDTQYF. The CDR3 region has the DNA TGTGCCAGCAGTGGTATTGGGACTAGCGGGGAAGACACAGATACGCAGTATTTT. This chain joins TRBV12-3 or TRBV12-4 and TRBJ2-3; 13 bases match TRBD2. The CDR3 is 18 residues long. V gave up 5 bases and J gave up 2 bases; unmatched junction bases: 10.

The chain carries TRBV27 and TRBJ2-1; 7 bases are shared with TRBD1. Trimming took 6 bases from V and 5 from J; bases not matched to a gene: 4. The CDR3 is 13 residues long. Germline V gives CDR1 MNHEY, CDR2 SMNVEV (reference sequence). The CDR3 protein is CASRKGQNNEQFF. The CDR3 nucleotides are TGTGCCAGCAGAAAGGGACAGAACAATGAGCAGTTCTTC.

CDR3 bases: TGCAGTGCTAGCGGTCTCGACAGGGTCCAAGAGACCCAGTACTTC. Translated, it gives CSASGLDRVQETQYF. J is TRBJ2-5 and V is TRBV20-1; TRBD1 aligns across 7 bases. The CDR3 is 15 amino acids. V lost 3 bases and J lost 1; bases outside the gene matches: 8. Germline lookup yields CDR1 DFQATT and CDR2 SNEGSKA (reference sequence).

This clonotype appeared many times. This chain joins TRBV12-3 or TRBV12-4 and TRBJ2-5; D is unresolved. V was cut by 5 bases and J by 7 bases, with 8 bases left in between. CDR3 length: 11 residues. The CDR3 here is CASSQMGTQYF. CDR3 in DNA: TGTGCCAGCAGTCAGATGGGGACCCAGTACTTC.